This TCR beta chain was profiled in a study of cytomegalovirus exposure and HLA in healthy donors. Broader study findings: The classifier, whose performance was assessed in both the original and validation cohorts, reportedly diagnosed cytomegalovirus status with high specificity and sensitivity. Across donors, most TCRs were seen rarely, yet some public ones were widespread.

Comments on this clone: Antigen: not known.

Here immunoSEQ multiplex PCR was the method, and the copy in TCRdb shows in-frame clones only, minus some. The sample shows about 220,000 clones, 65% to 85% of them seen only once. This clonotype was sampled from a woman aged 25 to 39 in good health and CMV-seropositive. Sequencing was carried out using PBMCs.

In nucleotides, the CDR3 is TGTGCCAGCAGTTTATTGGGGAGAGACTACGAGCAGTACTTC. Encoded protein: CASSLLGRDYEQYF. The V call is TRBV27, the J call TRBJ2-7, with D tentatively TRBD2 (5 bases). Germline V lookup: CDR1 MNHEY, CDR2 SMNVEV (reference sequence). This CDR3 spans 14 amino acids. Between the trimmed V and J ends, which lost 1 base and 3 bases, there was a span of 10 bases.